The 26 T cell receptor beta chains below were found in one sample sequenced in a study of blood T cell repertoires in COVID-19. Generated by immunoSEQ multiplex PCR, the TCRdb table keeps only in-frame clones and is missing some. Of over 250,000 clones listed, approximately 91% are singletons. Sequencing was carried out using peripheral blood. The receptors were sampled from a woman in her thirties with acute or convalescent COVID-19.

This clone came up once. The chain recombines TRBV11-3 with TRBJ2-1, with a tentative D call TRBD2 (6 bases). The length of the CDR3 is 16 residues. V lost 2 bases and J lost 0, with 11 bases in between. Germline V gene data show CDR1 as SGHNT and CDR2 as YENEEA. The CDR3 region is CASSLYGGSSYNEQFF. CDR3 coding DNA: TGTGCCAGCAGCTTATATGGGGGGAGCTCCTACAATGAGCAGTTCTTC.

CDR3 sequence (DNA): TGTGCCAGTAGCCTTACTAGCGGGATTTCCTACGAGCAGTACTTC. It yields the protein CASSLTSGISYEQYF. This chain links TRBV19 with TRBJ2-7, with 10 bases matching TRBD2. Per germline, CDR1 LNHDA and CDR2 SQIVND (reference sequence). The ends lost 6 bases at V and 1 base at J; junction bases unmatched: 6. This CDR3 has 15 residues.

The chain's CDR3 is CASSRQSAGSEQYF. The CDR3 DNA is TGTGCCAGCAGTAGACAGTCGGCGGGGAGCGAGCAGTACTTC. The chain employs TRBV6-5 and TRBJ2-7; D perhaps matches TRBD2 (6 bases). This CDR3 is 14 amino acids long. V was pared by 5 bases and J by 6 bases, with 17 bases between. The V gene's germline CDR1 is MNHEY and CDR2 SVGAGI.

The chain carries TRBV9 and TRBJ1-6, with 9 bases fitting TRBD1. The CDR3 loop spans 19 amino acids. Per germline, CDR1 SGDLS and CDR2 YYNGEE. Trimming cost V 4 bases and J 4 bases; bases outside gene matches: 15. Here the CDR3 reads CASSIRDRATEKYNSPLHF. Here the CDR3 DNA reads TGTGCCAGCAGCATCCGGGACAGGGCCACTGAAAAATATAATTCACCCCTCCACTTT.

This CDR3 is CASSPRREATGEQYF. DNA for the CDR3: TGTGCCAGCAGCCCTCGGCGGGAGGCCACGGGCGAGCAGTACTTC. The chain combines TRBV7-2 with TRBJ2-7, with 8 nucleotides matching TRBD2. Losses at the gene ends were 5 bases for V and 6 bases for J; bases not matched to a gene: 12. Germline CDR1 SGHTA, CDR2 FQGNSA. CDR3 size: 15 residues.

This rearrangement joins TRBV5-1 to TRBJ2-7, with 12 bases lining up with TRBD2. Per germline, CDR1 SGHRS and CDR2 YFSETQ. The CDR3 spans 15 residues. V shed 0 bases and J 3 bases; nucleotides not matched to a gene: 1. CDR3 region: CASSLGTSGIYEQYF. DNA of the CDR3: TGCGCCAGCAGCTTGGGGACTAGCGGGATCTACGAGCAGTACTTC.

J is TRBJ2-7 and V is TRBV6-5, with a tentative D call TRBD2 (5 bases). CDR3 length equals 16 residues. The germline CDR1 and CDR2 sequences are MNHEY and SVGAGI. V shed 2 bases and J shed 0 bases, with 14 bases lying between them. The CDR3 reads CASSYQSGMISYEQYF. The CDR3 nucleotides are TGTGCCAGCAGTTACCAGAGCGGAATGATCTCCTACGAGCAGTACTTC.

This clone was recorded only once. The V gene is TRBV7-8, the J gene TRBJ1-4; tentative D call: TRBD1 (5 bases). Germline V lookup: CDR1 SGHVS, CDR2 FQNEAQ. The CDR3 covers 20 residues. Trimming stripped 4 bases from V and 0 bases from J, with 24 bases between. DNA for the CDR3: TGTGCCAGCAGCTCACTACAGGTTCTTACCCCAGTGGCAACTAATGAAAAACTGTTTTTT. Translated, it gives CASSSLQVLTPVATNEKLFF.

The chain recombines TRBV11-2 with TRBJ2-1, with a possible D match to TRBD1 (6 bases). V shed 3 bases and J shed 5 bases, with 17 bases lying between them. CDR1 and CDR2 from the germline V gene are SGHAT and FQNNGV. The CDR3 length is 16 residues. CDR3 DNA sequence: TGTGCCAGCAGCTTGGACCTCTGGGGGCAGAACAATGAGCAGTTCTTC. Its translation: CASSLDLWGQNNEQFF.

This sequence joins TRBV28 and TRBJ2-3; D may be TRBD2 (6 bases). Looked up from germline, CDR1 is MDHEN and CDR2 is SYDVKM. Trimming removed 1 base from V and 6 bases from J, with 17 bases in between. The CDR3 runs to 16 residues. CDR3 DNA: TGTGCCAGCAGTTTATCAGCGGGTGTGGAGGGGGATACGCAGTATTTT. Its protein is CASSLSAGVEGDTQYF.

In this sample, this clone turned up once. The rearrangement links TRBV29-1 to TRBJ2-7; TRBD2 matches at 7 bases. Germline assignment: CDR1 SQVTM and CDR2 ANQGSEA. V trimming: 7 bases; J trimming: 7 bases; junction bases outside the gene matches: 13. The CDR3 has 13 amino acids. The CDR3 coding sequence is TGCAGCGCCTCCTCGGGGGGAGTCGGTGAGCAGTACTTC. It specifies CSASSGGVGEQYF.

The chain is built from TRBV29-1 and TRBJ2-1; 13 nucleotides line up with TRBD2. CDR1 SQVTM and CDR2 ANQGSEA come from the germline V gene. The CDR3 has 16 residues. Trimming removed 6 bases from V and 5 bases from J; junction bases left unmatched: 10. CDR3 sequence reads: CSVRGLAGVKDNEQFF. CDR3 sequence (DNA): TGCAGCGTCAGAGGACTAGCGGGAGTGAAGGACAATGAGCAGTTCTTC.

The gene calls are TRBV29-1 and TRBJ1-2; D is possibly TRBD1 (5 bases). Looked up from germline, CDR1 is SQVTM and CDR2 is ANQGSEA. The CDR3 runs to 13 residues. V lost 1 base to trimming and J lost 4 bases, with 10 bases between them. CDR3 loop: CSVEGSGGYGYTF. Here the CDR3 DNA reads TGCAGCGTTGAAGGGTCGGGGGGCTATGGCTACACCTTC.

This rearrangement joins TRBV24-1 to TRBJ1-6; D might be TRBD1 (6 bases). The V and J ends lost 4 bases and 6 bases respectively, with 6 bases between them. Germline V gives CDR1 KGHDR, CDR2 SFDVKD. The CDR3 totals 13 residues. CDR3 in DNA: TGTGCCACCAGTGAACAGGGTAATTCACCCCTCCACTTT. It specifies CATSEQGNSPLHF.

The chain is built from TRBV6-5 and TRBJ1-2; D is perhaps TRBD1 (5 bases). This CDR3 contains 14 residues. CDR1 and CDR2 (germline): MNHEY, SVGAGI. Trimming removed 7 bases at V and 6 bases at J, with 18 bases between. The CDR3 reads CASTTPRRGDGYTF. DNA for the CDR3: TGTGCCAGCACAACCCCCCGACGGGGGGATGGCTACACCTTC.

This chain uses TRBV6-1 with TRBJ1-5; 7 bases are shared with TRBD1. J gave up 0 bases and V 4 bases, and 9 bases lay outside the gene matches. CDR1 and CDR2 (germline): MNHNS, SASEGT. The CDR3 totals 17 residues. CDR3 sequence: CASSGKDRNYSNQPQHF. CDR3 in DNA: TGTGCCAGCAGTGGTAAGGACAGGAATTATAGCAATCAGCCCCAGCATTTT.

This clone has just a few counts. The chain links TRBV2 to TRBJ1-5; 7 bases match TRBD1. The ends lost 6 bases at V and 5 bases at J; junction bases unmatched: 7. The CDR3 has 14 amino acids. CDR1 is SNHLY, CDR2 FYNNEI, per germline. CDR3 in amino acids: CASRQTGADQPQHF. DNA of the CDR3: TGTGCCAGCAGGCAAACAGGGGCCGATCAGCCCCAGCATTTT.

The rearrangement uses TRBV7-9 and TRBJ2-2; D unresolved. The CDR3 sequence is 14 residues long. V lost 2 bases and J lost 7, with 11 bases in between. Germline assignment: CDR1 SEHNR and CDR2 FQNEAQ (reference sequence). The CDR3 protein is CASSLTLSVGELFF. Here the CDR3 DNA reads TGTGCCAGCAGCTTAACCCTCTCGGTCGGGGAGCTGTTTTTT.

The genes are TRBV7-2 and TRBJ2-5; 14 positions agree with TRBD2. The germline CDR1 and CDR2 sequences are SGHTA and FQGNSA. V gave up 5 bases and J gave up 2 bases; unmatched junction bases: 10. CDR3 size: 18 residues. CDR3 bases: TGTGCCAGCAGCAATAGGCGACTAGCGGGAGGGGGTCAAGAGACCCAGTACTTC. Translating it yields CASSNRRLAGGGQETQYF. The variable domain in full, with the rest retrieved from reference TRBV7-2 and TRBJ2-5, is GAGVSQSPSNKVTEKGKDVELRCDPISGHTALYWYRQSLGQGLEFLIYFQGNSAPDKSGLPSDRFSAERTGGSVSTLTIQRTQQEDSAVYLCASSNRRLAGGGQETQYFGPGTRLLVL.

The chain has TRBV6-5 and TRBJ1-2; D unclear. Germline assignment: CDR1 MNHEY and CDR2 SVGAGI. This CDR3 is 14 amino acids long. The V end lost 5 bases, the J end lost 3 bases, and 13 bases lay between the germline ends. CDR3 bases: TGTGCCAGCAGTAGACTCTCGGGTGACTATGGCTACACCTTC. This gives the protein CASSRLSGDYGYTF.

The chain recombines TRBV4-1 with TRBJ2-1; perhaps TRBD2 as D (6 bases). CDR1 and CDR2 (germline): MGHRA, YSYEKL. The CDR3 consists of 16 residues. Trimming left V 0 bases short and J 8 bases short, with 17 bases between. The CDR3: CASSQDTGAARYEQFF. Here the CDR3 DNA reads TGCGCCAGCAGCCAAGATACGGGAGCGGCCCGGTATGAGCAGTTCTTC.

V is TRBV5-4 and J is TRBJ2-4, with D perhaps TRBD1 (6 bases). CDR3 length equals 14 residues. Germline lookup yields CDR1 SGHNT and CDR2 YYREEE (reference sequence). V lost 2 bases and J 7 bases, leaving 13 bases between the germline ends. The CDR3 DNA sequence: TGTGCCAGCAGCTTTACAGGGATCGGGAACATTCAGTACTTC. This codes for CASSFTGIGNIQYF. The full variable domain, completed using reference TRBV5-4 and TRBJ2-4, is ETGVTQSPTHLIKTRGQQVTLRCSSQSGHNTVSWYQQALGQGPQFIFQYYREEENGRGNFPPRFSGLQFPNYSSELNVNALELDDSALYLCASSFTGIGNIQYFGAGTRLSVL.

The V call is TRBV2, the J call TRBJ1-6; the match to TRBD1 covers 10 bases. V trimming: 5 bases; J trimming: 9 bases; junction bases outside the gene matches: 7. The CDR3 has 15 amino acids. Germline V gene sequence: CDR1 SNHLY, CDR2 FYNNEI. CDR3 DNA sequence: TGTGCCAGCAGTACACGGACAGGGGGTTTTTCACCCCTCCACTTT. Translation gives CASSTRTGGFSPLHF.

J is TRBJ2-2 and V is TRBV7-9; 8 bases align to TRBD1. V gave up 5 bases and J gave up 6 bases; unmatched junction bases: 5. The CDR3 length is 14 residues. Germline CDR1 SEHNR, CDR2 FQNEAQ (reference sequence). The CDR3 here is CASSRLDRAGELFF. In nucleotides, the CDR3 is TGTGCCAGCAGCCGACTGGACAGGGCCGGGGAGCTGTTTTTT.

This chain uses TRBV5-1 with TRBJ2-7; 8 nucleotides line up with TRBD2. With V trimmed by 1 base and J by 5 bases, 5 bases remained unmatched. Germline V gene data show CDR1 as SGHRS and CDR2 as YFSETQ. The CDR3 consists of 14 residues. CDR3 nucleotide sequence: TGCGCCAGCAGCTTGACCAGCGGGAGCCACGAGCAGTACTTC. It yields the protein CASSLTSGSHEQYF.

CDR3 residues: CASSVGTSGYNEQFF. The CDR3, as DNA: TGTGCCAGCAGTGTTGGGACTAGCGGATACAATGAGCAGTTCTTC. This chain connects TRBV6-4 to TRBJ2-1; 11 nucleotides match TRBD2. Trimming removed 4 bases from V and 4 bases from J; junction bases left unmatched: 3. The CDR3 totals 15 residues. Looked up from germline, CDR1 is MRHNA and CDR2 is SNTAGT.